This T cell receptor beta chain came from a study of T cells in Graves' hyperthyroidism and ophthalmopathy. Across the whole study: Pretreatment peripheral blood was obtained at initial diagnosis.

V lost 6 bases to trimming and J lost 6 bases; unmatched junction nucleotides: 7. The germline CDR1 and CDR2 sequences are SNHLY and FYNNEI. This CDR3 comprises 15 residues. RNA transcripts provided the source from which TCR beta CDR3 regions were amplified. A first-round RT-PCR of the TCR CDR3 used the HTBI primer set. Each CDR3 protein gets one entry after TCRdb re-called the multiplex PCR reads with MiXCR. This sample carries 300,000 to 350,000 distinct CDR3 sequences, more than 11% of them seen once, and the ten largest clones take 20% to 25%. The source of this sequence is a woman aged 25 to 39 with Graves' hyperthyroidism. The V gene is TRBV2, the J gene TRBJ2-2; 10 nucleotides line up with TRBD2. Sequenced: blood. This CDR3 reads CASRGQREGSGELFF. The CDR3 nucleotides are TGTGCCAGCAGAGGCCAGCGGGAGGGTTCCGGGGAGCTGTTTTTT.